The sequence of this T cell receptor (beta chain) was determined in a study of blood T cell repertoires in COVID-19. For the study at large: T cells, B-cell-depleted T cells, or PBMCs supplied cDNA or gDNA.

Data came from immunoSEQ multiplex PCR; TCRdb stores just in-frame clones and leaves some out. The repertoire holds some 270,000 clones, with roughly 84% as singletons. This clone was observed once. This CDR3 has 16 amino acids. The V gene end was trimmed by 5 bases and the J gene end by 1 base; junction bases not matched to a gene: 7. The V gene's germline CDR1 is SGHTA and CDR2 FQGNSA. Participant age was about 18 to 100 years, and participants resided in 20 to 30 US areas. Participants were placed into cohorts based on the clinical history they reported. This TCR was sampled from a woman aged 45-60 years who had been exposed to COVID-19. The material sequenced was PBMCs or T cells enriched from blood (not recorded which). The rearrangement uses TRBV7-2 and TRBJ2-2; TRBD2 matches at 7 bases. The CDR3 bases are TGTGCCAGCAGCCCTCTGGGGAGGGGGAACACCGGGGAGCTGTTTTTT. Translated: CASSPLGRGNTGELFF.